This T cell receptor beta chain is from a study of blood T cell repertoires in COVID-19. The protocol was immunoSEQ multiplex PCR, while the TCRdb copy is restricted to in-frame clones and leaves out a portion. The data contain 150,000 or so clones, approximately 87% of them singletons. The CDR3 is made up of 19 amino acids. The source of this sequence is a man older than 75 with acute or convalescent COVID-19. The chain recombines TRBV21-1 with TRBJ2-3; the table's D call of TRBD2 was not tested on the DNA. TRBV21-1 is assigned pseudogene status. The specimen sequenced was peripheral blood. CDR3 DNA sequence: TGTGCCAGCAGCAAAATCAGGATGAGCGGGGGGGCCGCTACAGATACGCAGTATTTT. Translation: CASSKIRMSGGAATDTQYF.